This T cell receptor beta chain was profiled in a study of CD8+ T cells in alopecia areata. Whole-study results and caveats: Relative to normal scalp, lesional scalp, especially alopecia totalis/universalis, showed higher clonality. Clarity of TCR sharing across patients fell short of that in mice, possibly HLA-related.

Unmatched junction bases numbered 3, after V lost 3 bases and J lost 2 bases. CDR3 length equals 14 residues. Germline V CDR1 and CDR2: SEHNR, FQNEAQ (reference sequence). TCR sequencing used cDNA made by reverse transcription of extracted RNA. Some clones are missing from TCRdb's copy, which holds only in-frame ones; the method was immunoSEQ multiplex PCR. Of 250,000 or so clones listed, less than 80% are singletons. This clone was detected once. Its cognate antigen is unknown. Sorted out of PBMCs were CD4+ T cells and CD8+ T cells. This chain connects TRBV7-9 to TRBJ2-7, with TRBD2 matching 8 bases. Source: CD4+ T cells sorted from blood, taken at week 0. This sequence was found in a human donor with alopecia areata. The CDR3 protein is CASSFRSGTYEQYF. In nucleotides, the CDR3 is TGTGCCAGCAGCTTTCGTAGCGGGACCTACGAGCAGTACTTC.